These T cell receptor beta chains were read from a single sample in a study of neurological immune-mediated disorders. TCRdb reprocessed the 5' RACE reads via MiXCR and lists one record per CDR3 protein. The table records about 80,000 distinct CDR3 sequences, around 6% of them present only once. Source material: PBMCs. The source is a woman aged 60-75 years with multiple sclerosis. Each CDR3 is given with its conserved first and last residue. Fields, in order: V gene, J gene, CDR3 protein.

TRBV29-1	TRBJ2-3	CSFYSGGGDTQYF
TRBV27	TRBJ2-3	CASSSGFADTQYF
TRBV27	TRBJ1-1	CASSRDNLNTEAFF
TRBV20-1	TRBJ1-2	CSARRTGTYGYTF
TRBV12-3/TRBV12-4	TRBJ2-3	CASTRGGSRVSDTQYF
TRBV5-1	TRBJ2-1	CASSLEGGSSYNEQFF
TRBV30	TRBJ2-1	CAWAFNNEQFF
TRBV12-3/TRBV12-4	TRBJ2-1	CASSFPVGQGNEQFF
TRBV20-1	TRBJ2-1	CSARDSGLAGGTEQFF
TRBV4-1	TRBJ1-1	CASSQAGVNTEAFF
TRBV2	TRBJ2-7	CATGPDIGQVSYEQYF
TRBV20-1	TRBJ1-2	CSVPSGTYGYTF
TRBV11-2	TRBJ1-4	CASSLDPRFNEKLFF
TRBV20-1	TRBJ1-4	CSAPRGPNEKLFF
TRBV3-1	TRBJ1-6	CASSQSSYNSPLHF
TRBV10-3	TRBJ2-1	CAISGGIGQGDPIDEQFF
TRBV19	TRBJ2-5	CASSSSVQGAKETQYF
TRBV7-6	TRBJ2-7	CASSLGSGGTYEQYF
TRBV28	TRBJ2-7	CASSLRQVSGTAYEQYF
TRBV5-5	TRBJ1-6	CASSLEQGGGSPLHF
TRBV20-1	TRBJ2-2	CSARDLGTGGITGELFF
TRBV5-1	TRBJ2-7	CASREVGSYEQYF
TRBV4-1	TRBJ2-7	CASSSPGTGPTPQYF
TRBV9	TRBJ2-5	CASSVSGVQETQYF
TRBV29-1	TRBJ2-7	CSVEQNSYEQYF
TRBV20-1	TRBJ1-4	CSAVPTKNRGRYEKLFF
TRBV7-6	TRBJ2-5	CASSLGLALETQYF
TRBV9	TRBJ2-7	CASSTSTGEGSSYEQYF
TRBV5-1	TRBJ2-7	CASSPGRDGSYEQYF
TRBV27	TRBJ2-2	CASSLQGLNTGELFF
TRBV3-1	TRBJ2-1	CASSQDRDSPPRFF
TRBV3-1	TRBJ2-7	CASSQEGQLCF